The 23 T cell receptor beta chains below were found in one sample sequenced in a study of T-cell reconstitution after alpha-beta-depleted transplantation in children. Using unique molecular identifiers, the investigators prepared the TCRbeta library. TCRdb processed the PCR reads anew with MiXCR; each CDR3 protein has one entry. Of hundreds of thousands of distinct CDR3 sequences listed, about a sixth are singletons. The sample here was PBMCs, mostly from graft donor cells, taken 360 days after TCRalphabeta/CD19-depleted stem cell transplant. The receptors derive from a boy younger than two who had a stem cell transplant for Wiskott-Aldrich syndrome, so the T cells may come from the graft donor.

This clonotype turned up a few times. This chain connects TRBV29-1 to TRBJ2-7, with D tentatively TRBD2 (6 bases). V was shortened by 8 bases and J by 5 bases, with 22 bases between the two germline ends. This CDR3 is built from 14 residues. Germline loops: CDR1 SQVTM, CDR2 ANQGSEA. CDR3 bases: TGCAGCCCGGGGGAAGGGGCAGGGATAGACGAGCAGTACTTC. The encoded protein is CSPGEGAGIDEQYF.

The chain recombines TRBV4-1 with TRBJ1-2; D unclear. This CDR3 is 16 amino acids long. CDR1 and CDR2 from the germline V gene are MGHRA and YSYEKL. Between the trimmed V and J ends, which lost 0 bases and 7 bases, there was a span of 18 bases. The CDR3 is CASSQDRRVKSGGYTF. The CDR3 coding sequence is TGCGCCAGCAGCCAAGATCGCCGGGTGAAGTCAGGTGGCTACACCTTC.

This chain connects TRBV4-3 to TRBJ2-1; D remains ambiguous. Between the trimmed V and J ends, which lost 0 bases and 3 bases, there was a span of 6 bases. Looked up from germline, CDR1 is LGHNA and CDR2 is YSLEER. This CDR3 comprises 14 residues. The CDR3 region is CASSQDQFYNEQFF. For the CDR3, the DNA is TGCGCCAGCAGCCAAGATCAATTCTACAATGAGCAGTTCTTC.

This clonotype has a handful of counts. The chain uses TRBV7-9 and TRBJ2-1; D remains unclear. The CDR3 runs to 12 residues. Germline CDR1 SEHNR, CDR2 FQNEAQ (reference sequence). V dropped 5 bases and J dropped 8 bases, with 10 bases sitting between them. CDR3 sequence reads: CASSRFNYEQFF. The CDR3 nucleotides are TGTGCCAGCAGCCGTTTCAACTATGAGCAGTTCTTC.

CDR3 loop: CASSLAGTQISGELFF. The CDR3 nucleotides read TGCGCCAGCAGCTTGGCTGGGACACAGATTTCCGGGGAGCTGTTTTTT. This chain links TRBV5-1 with TRBJ2-2, with D possibly being TRBD1 (6 bases). V was trimmed by 0 bases and J by 6 bases, leaving 15 bases between them. Germline V CDR1 and CDR2: SGHRS, YFSETQ. This CDR3 is built from 16 residues.

The V call is TRBV24-1, the J call TRBJ2-1, with a weak D call TRBD2 (5 bases). The V and J ends lost 3 bases and 7 bases respectively, with 18 bases between them. The CDR3 has 16 amino acids. Germline V lookup: CDR1 KGHDR, CDR2 SFDVKD. The chain's CDR3 is CATSDRIMASRNEQFF. The CDR3 DNA follows: TGTGCCACCAGTGATAGGATCATGGCTAGCAGAAATGAGCAGTTCTTC.

This clonotype was observed a handful of times. This chain connects TRBV12-3 or TRBV12-4 to TRBJ2-4; the D gene could be TRBD1 or TRBD2 (5 bases each). Between the trimmed V and J ends, which lost 6 bases and 0 bases, there was a span of 12 bases. This CDR3 has 15 residues. CDR3 sequence: CASRFRDLAKNIQYF. DNA for the CDR3: TGTGCCAGCAGATTCCGGGACCTAGCCAAAAACATTCAGTACTTC.

The genes are TRBV7-9 and TRBJ2-7, with D perhaps matching TRBD1 or TRBD2 (5 bases each). This CDR3 has 16 amino acids. V lost 0 bases to trimming and J lost 6 bases, with 18 bases between them. Germline-derived CDR1 and CDR2 are SEHNR and FQNEAQ (reference sequence). The CDR3 protein is CASSLAPYKVGGEQYF. The CDR3 nucleotides are TGTGCCAGCAGCTTAGCCCCATACAAAGTTGGGGGCGAGCAGTACTTC.

This chain connects TRBV7-2 to TRBJ2-2; D uncertain. Germline-derived CDR1 and CDR2 are SGHTA and FQGNSA. CDR3 length equals 17 residues. V lost 1 base and J 1 base, leaving 13 bases between the germline ends. The CDR3: CASSLVGFPLNTGELFF. The CDR3 coding sequence is TGTGCCAGCAGCTTAGTAGGTTTTCCCCTGAACACCGGGGAGCTGTTTTTT.

This clonotype was found a few times. V gene TRBV19 combines with J gene TRBJ2-7; D possibly matches TRBD1 or TRBD2 (5 bases each). The CDR3 is made up of 13 amino acids. The V end lost 11 bases, the J end lost 2 bases, and 16 bases lay between the germline ends. From germline, CDR1 is LNHDA and CDR2 SQIVND (reference sequence). The CDR3 here is CAPIRDGAYEQYF. The CDR3 nucleotides read TGTGCCCCCATCCGGGACGGGGCCTACGAGCAGTACTTC.

This clonotype has just a few counts. J is TRBJ1-1 and V is TRBV30, with 7 positions matching TRBD1. This CDR3 is built from 12 residues. Trimming cost V 7 bases and J 7 bases; bases outside gene matches: 9. Germline V gives CDR1 GTSNPN, CDR2 SVGIG (reference sequence). The CDR3 coding sequence is TGTGCCTCTGGGCAGGGGGTAGGTGAAGCTTTCTTT. This gives the protein CASGQGVGEAFF.

The chain joins TRBV4-2 to TRBJ2-7; 7 positions agree with TRBD2. V was pared by 0 bases and J by 2 bases, with 4 bases of the junction left unmatched. The CDR3 is made up of 15 amino acids. Germline lookup yields CDR1 LGHNA and CDR2 YNFKEQ. The DNA of the CDR3 is TGTGCCAGCAGCCAAGAGGGGGGGATGGCCTACGAGCAGTACTTC. Its protein is CASSQEGGMAYEQYF.

A few counts support this clonotype. The chain joins TRBV13 to TRBJ2-7; D is possibly TRBD1 (6 bases). The CDR3 contains 14 residues. CDR1 is PRHDT and CDR2 is FYEKMQ in the germline V gene (reference sequence). Between the trimmed V and J ends, which lost 8 bases and 4 bases, there was a span of 18 bases. In DNA form, the CDR3 reads TGTGCCAGCCAACAAGGACAGCATTCTTACGAGCAGTACTTC. Translating it yields CASQQGQHSYEQYF.

This clonotype was found a few times. CDR3 DNA sequence: TGTGCCACCAGCAGAGGGGGCGGGGAGACCCAGTACTTC. As protein: CATSRGGGETQYF. V gene TRBV15 combines with J gene TRBJ2-5; D is perhaps TRBD1 or TRBD2 (5 bases each). The CDR3 extends over 13 amino acids. V was shortened by 1 base and J by 5 bases, with 8 bases between the two germline ends. CDR1 LNHNV and CDR2 YYDKDF come from the germline V gene (reference sequence).

The V and J genes are TRBV4-2 and TRBJ2-3; 12 bases match TRBD2. Trimming cost V 2 bases and J 3 bases; bases outside gene matches: 6. The CDR3 is 17 residues long. CDR1 LGHNA and CDR2 YNFKEQ come from the germline V gene. This CDR3 reads CASSQSGLAGSTDTQYF. CDR3 sequence (DNA): TGTGCCAGCAGCCAATCGGGACTAGCGGGTAGTACAGATACGCAGTATTTT.

This clonotype was seen only a few times. The chain recombines TRBV28 with TRBJ2-7; 10 bases align to TRBD1. The CDR3 consists of 16 residues. With V trimmed by 1 base and J by 1 base, 4 bases remained unmatched. Germline CDR1 MDHEN, CDR2 SYDVKM. CDR3: CASSLYRDRGSYEQYF. DNA of the CDR3: TGTGCCAGCAGTTTATACCGGGACAGGGGTTCCTACGAGCAGTACTTC.

This clonotype was detected only a few times. The rearrangement uses TRBV20-1 and TRBJ2-6; D possibly corresponds to TRBD2 (5 bases). CDR3 size: 16 residues. Trimming took off 3 bases at V and 0 bases at J, with 12 bases between the two ends. CDR1 is DFQATT, CDR2 SNEGSKA, per germline (reference sequence). For the CDR3, the DNA is TGCAGTGCTAGTCACGCTGGGAGCTCTGGGGCCAACGTCCTGACTTTC. Its protein product is CSASHAGSSGANVLTF.

V gene TRBV7-2 combines with J gene TRBJ2-3, with D perhaps matching TRBD1 (5 bases). Germline CDR1 SGHTA, CDR2 FQGNSA. This CDR3 comprises 15 residues. The V gene lost 5 bases and the J gene lost 4 bases, with 16 bases spanning the gap. The CDR3 DNA follows: TGTGCCAGCAGCCCCTGGGGCCCTCCCCCAGATACGCAGTATTTT. Its protein product is CASSPWGPPPDTQYF.

The sample holds a few counts of this clonotype. The chain is built from TRBV18 and TRBJ2-2; weak D call: TRBD2 (6 bases). Germline lookup yields CDR1 KGHSH and CDR2 LQKENI. The CDR3 is 15 amino acids. V lost 5 bases, J lost 1 base, and 11 bases lay in between. CDR3 loop: CASSSTRVNTGELFF. The CDR3 nucleotides read TGTGCCAGCTCATCGACTAGAGTGAACACCGGGGAGCTGTTTTTT.

The chain is built from TRBV5-5 and TRBJ2-1, with 9 nucleotides matching TRBD2. V dropped 1 base and J dropped 11; count of bases not matched to a gene: 10. The CDR3 spans 15 residues. Germline CDR1 SGHKS, CDR2 YYEKEE (reference sequence). The CDR3 loop reads CASSLRSGGSHQQFF. DNA of the CDR3: TGTGCCAGCAGCTTGAGGAGCGGGGGGTCACATCAGCAGTTCTTC.

The V gene is TRBV7-6, the J gene TRBJ1-1; TRBD1 aligns across 7 bases. The CDR3 extends over 16 amino acids. The junction had 8 bases not matched to a gene; V was cut back by 3 bases and J by 1 base. Germline V gene sequence: CDR1 SGHVS, CDR2 FNYEAQ. The CDR3 region has the DNA TGTGCCAGCAGCTTCCCAGGGGGGATGGGGAACACTGAAGCTTTCTTT. Its protein is CASSFPGGMGNTEAFF.

The table lists this clonotype with a few counts. The chain links TRBV20-1 to TRBJ2-5; D may match TRBD1 or TRBD2 (5 bases each). Trimming took 4 bases from V and 1 from J, leaving 10 bases between them. Germline lookup yields CDR1 DFQATT and CDR2 SNEGSKA (reference sequence). The CDR3 extends over 13 amino acids. The CDR3 DNA reads TGCAGTGCTATGGGTGGGGGCCAAGAGACCCAGTACTTC. It translates to CSAMGGGQETQYF.

This clonotype was observed a few times. This chain joins TRBV20-1 and TRBJ1-4, with 9 bases lining up with TRBD1. Per germline, CDR1 DFQATT and CDR2 SNEGSKA (reference sequence). The CDR3 loop spans 11 amino acids. CDR3 sequence: CVGQGNEKLFF. CDR3 nucleotides: TGCGTAGGACAGGGGAATGAAAAACTGTTTTTT.